What follows is one TCR beta chain and its context. Its matching antigen is unknown. Germline V lookup: CDR1 MNHEY, CDR2 SVGEGT. This CDR3 contains 17 residues. Trimming left V 3 bases short and J 4 bases short, with 21 bases between. This entry belongs to a study of T cells after yellow fever vaccination. 5'RACE template switching added a universal primer site and UMIs to TCR cDNA. Via MiXCR, TCRdb re-called the 5' RACE reads, giving one row per CDR3 protein. The sample yields about 580,000 distinct CDR3 sequences, about 15% seen once. Findings and limits, study-wide: At 95% to 98% for CD4 and almost 90% for CD8, most primary-vaccination clones showed up again after the booster.

This chain uses TRBV6-2 or TRBV6-3 with TRBJ1-1; a weak D match, TRBD1 (5 bases). The receptor was derived from a man between 18 and 35 years old who received the YFV17D yellow fever vaccine. The material sequenced was PBMCs, taken about 5 days after the first yellow fever vaccination. In DNA form, the CDR3 reads TGTGCCAGCAGTTATACCCTCAGCCTCCCGGGGGGCACTGAAGCTTTCTTT. Protein sequence: CASSYTLSLPGGTEAFF.